A single TCR beta chain is shown here with its context. The data are from a study of T cell changes during pregnancy in multiple sclerosis. J gave up 7 bases and V 2 bases, and 8 bases lay outside the gene matches. This CDR3 has 15 residues. The germline V gene encodes CDR1 SGHRS and CDR2 YFSETQ. Clones were read by immunoSEQ multiplex PCR, and TCRdb kept only the in-frame ones, dropping some. The table lists approximately 100,000 clones, roughly 92% of them singletons. The rearrangement uses TRBV5-1 and TRBJ1-1; 10 bases match TRBD1. The receptor's source is a female donor with multiple sclerosis, enrolled in a pregnancy study. The input for sequencing was peripheral blood, taken after pregnancy. CDR3 amino acids: CASSLPRTGGGEAFF. In nucleotides, the CDR3 is TGCGCCAGCAGCTTACCTAGGACAGGGGGTGGTGAAGCTTTCTTT.